The 22 T cell receptor beta chains reported below all come from one sample, sequenced in a study of pediatric ulcerative colitis. The data were produced by immunoSEQ multiplex PCR, yet TCRdb's version contains in-frame clones alone and is incomplete. The repertoire holds around 64,000 clones, with more than 60% as singletons. Sequencing was performed on blood. The receptor set was obtained from a boy under 18 with moderate ulcerative colitis.

The rearrangement links TRBV13 to TRBJ1-2, with D perhaps TRBD1 (5 bases). Germline values: CDR1 PRHDT, CDR2 FYEKMQ (reference sequence). This CDR3 contains 15 residues. V lost 5 bases and J lost 4, with 17 bases in between. The CDR3 DNA sequence: TGTGCCAGCAGCCTCAGCGGGGGGGGTGGCTATGGCTACACCTTC. Amino acids: CASSLSGGGGYGYTF.

V gene TRBV19 combines with J gene TRBJ1-6; D gene unclear. This CDR3 has 16 residues. V dropped 5 bases and J dropped 7 bases, with 18 bases sitting between them. Germline loops: CDR1 LNHDA, CDR2 SQIVND (reference sequence). The CDR3: CASSGATLTINSPLHF. The CDR3 bases are TGTGCCAGTAGTGGAGCGACACTCACCATAAATTCACCCCTCCACTTT. The complete variable domain, with remaining parts taken from reference TRBV19 and TRBJ1-6, reads DGGITQSPKYLFRKEGQNVTLSCEQNLNHDAMYWYRQDPGQGLRLIYYSQIVNDFQKGDIAEGYSVSREKKESFPLTVTSAQKNPTAFYLCASSGATLTINSPLHFGNGTRLTVT.

The rearrangement uses TRBV29-1 and TRBJ2-1; the match to TRBD2 covers 7 bases. Trimming removed 3 bases from V and 4 bases from J; junction bases left unmatched: 6. Germline assignment: CDR1 SQVTM and CDR2 ANQGSEA. CDR3 length: 14 residues. The CDR3: CSVDLAGVYNEQFF. The CDR3 bases are TGCAGCGTTGATCTTGCGGGAGTTTACAATGAGCAGTTCTTC.

The chain recombines TRBV7-2 with TRBJ1-3; D perhaps matches TRBD1 (5 bases). The CDR3 is made up of 14 amino acids. CDR1 is SGHTA and CDR2 is FQGNSA in the germline V gene. Trimming stripped 5 bases from V and 2 bases from J, with 10 bases between. The CDR3 bases are TGTGCCAGCAGCGCCCAGGGTACTGGAAACACCATATATTTT. Translated, it gives CASSAQGTGNTIYF.

The CDR3 nucleotides are TGTGCCAGCAGCCAAGATCCCCGGATCTATGGCTACACCTTC. It encodes CASSQDPRIYGYTF. V is TRBV4-2 and J is TRBJ1-2; D gene unclear. The germline V gene has CDR1 LGHNA and CDR2 YNFKEQ. Deletions cut 0 bases from V and 4 bases from J, with 9 bases between. The CDR3 totals 14 residues.

The genes are TRBV19 and TRBJ2-5; 15 bases are shared with TRBD2. Germline lookup yields CDR1 LNHDA and CDR2 SQIVND (reference sequence). The V segment lost 6 bases and the J segment 7 bases; nucleotides outside the gene matches: 6. The CDR3 spans 15 residues. This CDR3 is CASRTTGLAGGTQYF. The CDR3 bases are TGTGCCAGTAGGACGACGGGACTAGCGGGAGGGACCCAGTACTTC.

V is TRBV6-1 and J is TRBJ2-7, with D perhaps TRBD1 (6 bases). Germline CDR1 MNHNS, CDR2 SASEGT. Trimming shortened V by 6 bases and J by 0 bases, and 12 bases separated the two germline ends. The CDR3 loop spans 14 amino acids. The CDR3 loop reads CASRSRGHSYEQYF. The CDR3 nucleotides are TGTGCCAGCAGATCCCGGGGACACTCCTACGAGCAGTACTTC.

This chain joins TRBV2 and TRBJ2-7; D is ambiguous. CDR3 length: 12 residues. The germline gives CDR1 SNHLY, CDR2 FYNNEI. The CDR3 loop is CAGGVIGPGQYF. In DNA, the CDR3 is TGTGCGGGCGGAGTGATTGGGCCCGGGCAGTACTTC.

The chain recombines TRBV12-5 with TRBJ1-1, with 9 nucleotides matching TRBD1. The CDR3 loop spans 16 amino acids. Germline lookup yields CDR1 LGHNT and CDR2 FRNRAP. The J segment lost 1 base and the V segment lost 6 bases, leaving 9 bases of the junction unmatched. This chain's CDR3 is CASGSHRGQRNTEAFF. DNA for the CDR3: TGTGCTAGTGGATCCCACAGGGGGCAAAGGAACACTGAAGCTTTCTTT.

The chain has TRBV5-4 and TRBJ2-2; 7 nucleotides agree with TRBD2. Per germline, CDR1 SGHNT and CDR2 YYREEE (reference sequence). The CDR3 length is 14 residues. Trimming at V came to 5 bases and at J to 6 bases, leaving 7 bases not matched to a gene. The CDR3 region is CASRGGSLSGELFF. The CDR3 DNA sequence: TGTGCCAGCAGGGGCGGGAGTTTATCCGGGGAGCTGTTTTTT.

This clone was detected once. The chain employs TRBV5-1 and TRBJ2-1, with TRBD2 identical over 16 bases. CDR1 SGHRS and CDR2 YFSETQ come from the germline V gene. The CDR3 totals 16 residues. V was clipped by 6 bases and J by 8 bases; unmatched bases: 8. In DNA, the CDR3 is TGCGCCAGCACCAGGGGGACTAGCGGGAGGGCGGATGAGCAGTTCTTC. This translates into CASTRGTSGRADEQFF.

The chain carries TRBV19 and TRBJ1-1, with TRBD1 matching 9 bases. V shed 5 bases, J shed 3 bases, and the junction held 10 bases outside the gene matches. The CDR3 is made up of 16 amino acids. Looked up from germline, CDR1 is LNHDA and CDR2 is SQIVND (reference sequence). The CDR3 region has the DNA TGTGCCAGTAGTCGGGGGACAGGGAAATTGTACACTGAAGCTTTCTTT. The encoded protein is CASSRGTGKLYTEAFF. The complete variable domain, with remaining parts taken from reference TRBV19 and TRBJ1-1, reads DGGITQSPKYLFRKEGQNVTLSCEQNLNHDAMYWYRQDPGQGLRLIYYSQIVNDFQKGDIAEGYSVSREKKESFPLTVTSAQKNPTAFYLCASSRGTGKLYTEAFFGQGTRLTVV.

V is TRBV12-5 and J is TRBJ2-5; D ambiguous. Germline CDR1 reads LGHNT; CDR2 reads FRNRAP. V was trimmed by 7 bases and J by 6 bases, leaving 9 bases between them. The CDR3 extends over 11 amino acids. The CDR3 bases are TGTGCTAGTGCAGGCTCGAAGACCCAGTACTTC. Translated: CASAGSKTQYF.

A single count supports this clone. The chain joins TRBV6-6 to TRBJ1-2; 7 bases match TRBD1. Germline V gene lookup returns CDR1 MNHNY and CDR2 SVGAGI (reference sequence). CDR3 length equals 15 residues. The V and J ends lost 7 bases and 0 bases, in that order; junction bases with no gene match: 8. The CDR3 sequence is CASINRGSANYGYTF. CDR3 coding DNA: TGTGCCAGCATAAACAGGGGCTCAGCTAACTATGGCTACACCTTC.

This clone has just a few counts. This sequence joins TRBV10-1 and TRBJ1-5; 7 bases line up with TRBD1. The CDR3 is 16 amino acids. Germline lookup yields CDR1 WNHNN and CDR2 SYGVQD (reference sequence). Trimming cost V 0 bases and J 6 bases; bases outside gene matches: 8. CDR3: CASSESMRQGVQPQHF. The CDR3 DNA reads as TGCGCCAGCAGTGAGTCGATGCGGCAGGGGGTTCAGCCCCAGCATTTT.

The genes are TRBV5-1 and TRBJ2-5; D not resolved. V was cut by 4 bases and J by 5 bases, with 12 bases left in between. Germline V gene sequence: CDR1 SGHRS, CDR2 YFSETQ. The CDR3 runs 13 residues. CDR3 nucleotides: TGCGCCAGCAGCCTCTACCTACATGAGACCCAGTACTTC. It translates to CASSLYLHETQYF.

The chain joins TRBV18 to TRBJ2-5; 8 bases are a match to TRBD2. CDR3 length: 13 amino acids. Trimming at V came to 4 bases and at J to 5 bases, leaving 3 bases not matched to a gene. In germline, CDR1 is KGHSH, CDR2 LQKENI. CDR3 protein: CASSRREGETQYF. In DNA, the CDR3 is TGTGCCAGCTCACGACGGGAGGGGGAGACCCAGTACTTC.

The chain couples TRBV19 to TRBJ1-1; D is ambiguous. V lost 5 bases, J lost 0 bases, and 10 bases lay in between. Germline-derived CDR1 and CDR2 are LNHDA and SQIVND (reference sequence). This CDR3 comprises 14 residues. CDR3 sequence: CASSSFTLNTEAFF. The CDR3 coding sequence is TGTGCCAGTAGTTCGTTCACCCTGAACACTGAAGCTTTCTTT.

The rearrangement joins TRBV5-4 to TRBJ2-3; 9 bases line up with TRBD2. The V gene's germline CDR1 is SGHNT and CDR2 YYREEE (reference sequence). V lost 4 bases, J lost 7 bases, and 10 bases stayed unmatched. The CDR3 runs to 15 residues. The CDR3 is CASSQGLASLNTQYF. The DNA for the CDR3 is TGTGCCAGCAGCCAGGGACTAGCATCTCTGAATACGCAGTATTTT.

The V and J genes are TRBV19 and TRBJ2-3; 9 nucleotides line up with TRBD2. Germline assignment: CDR1 LNHDA and CDR2 SQIVND (reference sequence). The V segment lost 1 base and the J segment 7 bases; nucleotides outside the gene matches: 3. The CDR3 runs 14 residues. The DNA of the CDR3 is TGTGCCAGTAGTATAGGCGGGAGGGCCCATACGCAGTATTTT. Its protein product is CASSIGGRAHTQYF. Variable domain in full (rest from reference TRBV19 and TRBJ2-3): DGGITQSPKYLFRKEGQNVTLSCEQNLNHDAMYWYRQDPGQGLRLIYYSQIVNDFQKGDIAEGYSVSREKKESFPLTVTSAQKNPTAFYLCASSIGGRAHTQYFGPGTRLTVL.

The V call is TRBV27, the J call TRBJ1-5, with a possible D match to TRBD1 (5 bases). Trimming pared 3 bases from V and 2 bases from J, leaving 8 bases between. This CDR3 has 14 residues. Germline assignment: CDR1 MNHEY and CDR2 SMNVEV (reference sequence). CDR3 bases: TGTGCCAGCAGTTTTTCCAGGGGCAATCAGCCCCAGCATTTT. This gives the protein CASSFSRGNQPQHF.

The table lists this clone with a count of one. This chain joins TRBV29-1 and TRBJ1-3, with D maybe TRBD1 (6 bases). Trimming removed 3 bases from V and 0 bases from J, with 12 bases in between. This CDR3 region has 15 residues. Per germline, CDR1 SQVTM and CDR2 ANQGSEA. CDR3 sequence (DNA): TGCAGCGTTGACACAGGGCCTAACTCTGGAAACACCATATATTTT. Translated, it gives CSVDTGPNSGNTIYF. The complete variable domain, with remaining parts taken from reference TRBV29-1 and TRBJ1-3, reads SAVISQKPSRDICQRGTSLTIQCQVDSQVTMMFWYRQQPGQSLTLIATANQGSEATYESGFVIDKFPISRPNLTFSTLTVSNMSPEDSSIYLCSVDTGPNSGNTIYFGEGSWLTVV.